This T cell receptor (beta chain) was profiled in a study of shared clonotypes between healthy human individuals. Whole-study findings and limits: The study found roughly 5% of naive CD4 clonotypes shared across a few donors.

The germline V gene has CDR1 SNHLY and CDR2 FYNNEI. Unmatched junction bases numbered 7, after V lost 3 bases and J lost 2 bases. CDR3 length: 16 residues. On sorted subsets, replicate PCRs used 200 to 250 ng DNA, or about 33,000 T cell genomes. The data were produced by immunoSEQ multiplex PCR, yet TCRdb's version contains in-frame clones alone and is incomplete. This table holds under 2,500,000 clones, nearly 97% found once. CD4+ cells underwent separation, giving CD45RA+ naive and CD45RA-negative memory subsets. In regard to this clone: Its antigen is unidentified.

Sequencing was performed on naive CD4+ T cells sorted from blood. Described subset: CD45RA+ positively selected. This receptor was obtained from a young man in good health. The genes are TRBV2 and TRBJ2-7, with 10 bases matching TRBD2. CDR3 residues: CASSEDVLAGAYEQYF. As DNA, the CDR3 is TGTGCCAGCAGTGAGGATGTCCTAGCGGGGGCCTACGAGCAGTACTTC.